Presented here are 10 T cell receptor beta chains from one specimen sequenced in a study of CD8 T cells in Susac syndrome. RNA totalling roughly 0.45 to 1 ug underwent reverse transcription with random hexamers. TCRdb reanalysed the immunoSEQ multiplex PCR reads using MiXCR and keeps one entry per CDR3 protein. The sample carries about 140,000 distinct CDR3 sequences, about 95% recorded once. Sequenced: CD4+ T cells from PBMCs. These receptor sequences come from a human donor with Susac syndrome.

CDR3 sequence reads: CASSHRGTSGRADTQYF. For the CDR3, the DNA is TGTGCCAGTAGCCACCGCGGGACTAGCGGGAGGGCAGATACGCAGTATTTT. The rearrangement uses TRBV19 and TRBJ2-3; 16 bases map to TRBD2. Germline values: CDR1 LNHDA, CDR2 SQIVND (reference sequence). The ends lost 6 bases at V and 4 bases at J; junction bases unmatched: 7. CDR3 length: 17 amino acids.

This clonotype appeared once. The CDR3 reads CAWSKQGEASGELFF. The CDR3 DNA follows: TGTGCCTGGAGCAAGCAGGGCGAAGCCTCCGGGGAGCTGTTTTTT. The rearrangement uses TRBV30 and TRBJ2-2; the D gene is possibly TRBD1 (5 bases). Trimming stripped 3 bases from V and 6 bases from J, with 17 bases between. Looked up from germline, CDR1 is GTSNPN and CDR2 is SVGIG (reference sequence). This CDR3 region has 15 residues.

The chain has TRBV4-1 and TRBJ2-2; tentative D call: TRBD1 (6 bases). CDR3 size: 15 residues. The germline V gene encodes CDR1 MGHRA and CDR2 YSYEKL. Trimming cost V 2 bases and J 1 base, with 8 bases left between them. The CDR3 nucleotides read TGCGCCAGCAGCCAAAACAGGGTGAACACCGGGGAGCTGTTTTTT. Amino acid sequence: CASSQNRVNTGELFF.

This clonotype was detected once. This sequence joins TRBV7-9 and TRBJ2-6, with D tentatively TRBD2 (5 bases). The length of the CDR3 is 19 residues. Trimming removed 5 bases from V and 0 bases from J, with 20 bases in between. Germline lookup yields CDR1 SEHNR and CDR2 FQNEAQ (reference sequence). The CDR3: CASSLRRTQRVSGANVLTF. In DNA form, the CDR3 reads TGTGCCAGCAGCCTTCGACGGACCCAGAGGGTCTCTGGGGCCAACGTCCTGACTTTC.

The chain couples TRBV4-2 to TRBJ1-2; TRBD1 might be the D (6 bases). The CDR3 has 13 amino acids. V lost 4 bases and J 4 bases, leaving 10 bases between the germline ends. Germline V lookup: CDR1 LGHNA, CDR2 YNFKEQ. CDR3: CASSLTGIYGYTF. DNA of the CDR3: TGTGCCAGCAGCCTCACAGGGATCTATGGCTACACCTTC.

V usage is TRBV28 and J usage is TRBJ2-3; D is undetermined. V was clipped by 3 bases and J by 3 bases, with 13 bases between them. CDR1 MDHEN and CDR2 SYDVKM come from the germline V gene. The CDR3 runs to 15 residues. CDR3 loop: CASSFPNVGTDTQYF. Here the CDR3 DNA reads TGTGCCAGCAGTTTCCCCAATGTTGGTACAGATACGCAGTATTTT.

This sequence joins TRBV20-1 and TRBJ1-2; D might be TRBD1 (5 bases). Looked up from germline, CDR1 is DFQATT and CDR2 is SNEGSKA (reference sequence). The CDR3 consists of 14 residues. Trimming left V 0 bases short and J 6 bases short, with 14 bases between. CDR3 coding DNA: TGCAGTGCTAGAGATCTGTCGAGGGGAGATGGCTACACCTTC. Protein product: CSARDLSRGDGYTF.

V usage is TRBV19 and J usage is TRBJ1-5; maybe TRBD1 (5 bases). The CDR3 has 15 residues. V was pared by 0 bases and J by 4 bases, with 10 bases between. Germline V gene lookup returns CDR1 LNHDA and CDR2 SQIVND (reference sequence). The CDR3 loop reads CASSIETAYNQPQHF. As DNA, the CDR3 is TGTGCCAGTAGTATAGAGACAGCCTATAATCAGCCCCAGCATTTT.

The rearrangement links TRBV20-1 to TRBJ2-5; D assignment may be TRBD1 or TRBD2 (5 bases each). V gave up 0 bases and J gave up 5 bases, with 13 bases separating them. This CDR3 is 14 amino acids long. CDR1 is DFQATT and CDR2 is SNEGSKA in the germline V gene (reference sequence). CDR3 sequence (DNA): TGCAGTGCTAGAGATGGGGGTGCTCAGGAGACCCAGTACTTC. Protein sequence: CSARDGGAQETQYF.

This chain links TRBV2 with TRBJ2-3; 7 bases fit TRBD1. CDR1 is SNHLY and CDR2 is FYNNEI in the germline V gene. J lost 0 bases, V lost 10 bases, and 7 bases had no gene match. The CDR3 runs to 14 residues. The CDR3 DNA sequence: TGTGCCACCCTTTGGGACAGAAGCACAGATACGCAGTATTTT. It translates to CATLWDRSTDTQYF.